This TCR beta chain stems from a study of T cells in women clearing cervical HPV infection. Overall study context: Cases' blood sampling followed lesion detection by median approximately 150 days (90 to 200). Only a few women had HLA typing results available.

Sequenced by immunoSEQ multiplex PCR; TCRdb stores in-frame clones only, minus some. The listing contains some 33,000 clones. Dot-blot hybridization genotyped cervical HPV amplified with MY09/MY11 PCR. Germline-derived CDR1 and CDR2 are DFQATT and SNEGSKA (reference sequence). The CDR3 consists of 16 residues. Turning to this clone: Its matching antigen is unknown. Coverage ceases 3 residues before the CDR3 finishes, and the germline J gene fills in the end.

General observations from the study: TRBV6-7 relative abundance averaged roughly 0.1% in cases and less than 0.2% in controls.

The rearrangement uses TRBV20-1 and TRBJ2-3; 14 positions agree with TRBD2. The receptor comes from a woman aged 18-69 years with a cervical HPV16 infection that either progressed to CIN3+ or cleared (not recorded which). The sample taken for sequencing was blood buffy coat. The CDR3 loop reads CSASVPGLAGVETQYF. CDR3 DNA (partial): TGCAGTGCTAGTGTCCCGGGACTAGCGGGAGTAGAGACG.